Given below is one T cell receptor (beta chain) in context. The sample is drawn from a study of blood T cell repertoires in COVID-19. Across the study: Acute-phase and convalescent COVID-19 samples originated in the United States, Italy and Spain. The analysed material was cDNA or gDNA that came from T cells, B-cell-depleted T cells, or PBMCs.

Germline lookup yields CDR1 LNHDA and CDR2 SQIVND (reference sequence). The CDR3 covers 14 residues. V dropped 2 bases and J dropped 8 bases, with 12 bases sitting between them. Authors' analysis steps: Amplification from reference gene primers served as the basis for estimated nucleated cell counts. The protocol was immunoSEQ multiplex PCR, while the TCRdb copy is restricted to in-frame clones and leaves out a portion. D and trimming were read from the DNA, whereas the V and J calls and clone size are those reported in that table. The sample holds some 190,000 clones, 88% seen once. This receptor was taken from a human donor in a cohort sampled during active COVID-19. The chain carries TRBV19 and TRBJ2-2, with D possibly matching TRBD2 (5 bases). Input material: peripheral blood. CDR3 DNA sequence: TGTGCCAGTAGTATAATTACTAGTGGGGGGGAGCTGTTTTTT. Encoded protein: CASSIITSGGELFF. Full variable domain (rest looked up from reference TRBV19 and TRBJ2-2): DGGITQSPKYLFRKEGQNVTLSCEQNLNHDAMYWYRQDPGQGLRLIYYSQIVNDFQKGDIAEGYSVSREKKESFPLTVTSAQKNPTAFYLCASSIITSGGELFFGEGSRLTVL.